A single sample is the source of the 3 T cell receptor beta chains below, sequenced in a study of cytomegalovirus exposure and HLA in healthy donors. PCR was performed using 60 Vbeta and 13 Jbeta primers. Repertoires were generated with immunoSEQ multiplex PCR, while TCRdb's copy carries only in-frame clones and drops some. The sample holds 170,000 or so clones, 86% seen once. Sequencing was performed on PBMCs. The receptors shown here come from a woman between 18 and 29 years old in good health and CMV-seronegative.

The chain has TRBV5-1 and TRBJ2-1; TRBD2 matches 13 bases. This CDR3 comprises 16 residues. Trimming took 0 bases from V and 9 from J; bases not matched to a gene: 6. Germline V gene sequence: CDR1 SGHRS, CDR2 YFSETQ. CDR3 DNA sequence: TGCGCCAGCAGCTTGGCCGGACTAGCGGGAGCGGTTGAGCAGTTCTTC. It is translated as CASSLAGLAGAVEQFF.

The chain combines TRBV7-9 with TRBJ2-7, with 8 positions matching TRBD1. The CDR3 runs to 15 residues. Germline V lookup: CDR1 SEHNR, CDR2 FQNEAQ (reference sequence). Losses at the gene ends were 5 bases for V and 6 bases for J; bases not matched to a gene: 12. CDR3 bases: TGTGCCAGCAGCCCTGCGAAGGACAGGGTCGGCGAGCAGTACTTC. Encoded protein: CASSPAKDRVGEQYF.

The CDR3 loop reads CASAWAGPYEQYF. The DNA of the CDR3 is TGTGCCAGCGCATGGGCAGGGCCTTACGAGCAGTACTTC. J is TRBJ2-7 and V is TRBV27, with D possibly TRBD1 on 5 matching bases. The germline V and J ends were trimmed by 8 bases and 4 bases, with 15 bases remaining between them. The CDR3 is 13 amino acids. Germline CDR1 and CDR2: MNHEY and SMNVEV (reference sequence).